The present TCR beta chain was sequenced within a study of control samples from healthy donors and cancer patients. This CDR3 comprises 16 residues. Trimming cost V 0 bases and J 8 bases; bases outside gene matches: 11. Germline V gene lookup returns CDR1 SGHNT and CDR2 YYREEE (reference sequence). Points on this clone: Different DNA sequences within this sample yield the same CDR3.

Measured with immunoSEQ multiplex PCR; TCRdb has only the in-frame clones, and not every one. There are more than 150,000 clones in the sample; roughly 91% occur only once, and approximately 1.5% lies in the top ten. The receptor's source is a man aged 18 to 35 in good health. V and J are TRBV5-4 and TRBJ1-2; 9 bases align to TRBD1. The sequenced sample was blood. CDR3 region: CASSLGQTGGTGGYTF. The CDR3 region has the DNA TGTGCCAGCAGCTTGGGTCAGACAGGGGGAACGGGGGGCTACACCTTC. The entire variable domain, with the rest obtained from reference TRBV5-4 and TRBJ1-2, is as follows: ETGVTQSPTHLIKTRGQQVTLRCSSQSGHNTVSWYQQALGQGPQFIFQYYREEENGRGNFPPRFSGLQFPNYSSELNVNALELDDSALYLCASSLGQTGGTGGYTFGSGTRLTVV.